This TCR beta chain was identified in a study of cytomegalovirus exposure and HLA in healthy donors. Across the study: The 100 to 150 validation repertoires used the same platform as the roughly 610 first-cohort repertoires, a later analysis reported.

For this clone: Its antigen is as yet unknown.

The study's findings and limits: Three chains linked to CMV were shown in vitro to be specific for CMV antigens. A list of 150 or so TCR beta chains associated with cytomegalovirus was given. Rare sequences made up most TCRs, while some public TCRs were found in many donors.

Sequencing was performed with immunoSEQ multiplex PCR; in TCRdb, only in-frame clones are kept and a portion is missing. The sample records approximately 53,000 clones, almost 95% being singletons. V shed 4 bases, J shed 9 bases, and the junction held 7 bases outside the gene matches. The germline V gene encodes CDR1 SGHNT and CDR2 YYREEE (reference sequence). The CDR3 length is 13 residues. The chain uses TRBV5-4 and TRBJ2-1; TRBD2 matches 7 bases. The sequenced sample was PBMCs. The receptor comes from a man younger than 35 in good health and CMV-seronegative. The CDR3 loop reads CASSPGGYTEQFF. The CDR3 nucleotides read TGTGCCAGCAGCCCGGGAGGTTATACTGAGCAGTTCTTC.